This T cell receptor (beta chain) was sequenced for a study of shared clonotypes between healthy human individuals. Looking at the study overall: Each donor's CD4 naive and CD4 memory cells filled three plates apiece, CD8 naive two, and CD8 memory one. Study-level findings and limits: For naive CD4 cells, 4% to 5% of clonotypes were shared across a handful of donors.

The authors' processing: Junction-only sequences without quality scores were provided by ImmunoSEQ, so filtering was different. Data came from immunoSEQ multiplex PCR; TCRdb stores just in-frame clones and leaves some out. For V, J and clone size, that table is used; D and trimming come from the DNA. Found here are approximately 2.5 million clones, more than 90% of them singletons; the top ten hold about 0.13%. In regard to this clone: Its antigen is unidentified.

Germline lookup yields CDR1 MDHEN and CDR2 SYDVKM. V lost 9 bases, J lost 3 bases, and 9 bases lay in between. The CDR3 loop spans 12 amino acids. V is TRBV28 and J is TRBJ1-5; unclear D gene. The sequence was collected from a man younger than 35 in good health. Sequences were obtained from naive CD4+ T cells sorted from blood. Subset reported: CD45RA+ positively selected. CDR3 sequence: CASSTANQPQHF. The CDR3 DNA reads TGTGCCAGTTCTACGGCCAATCAGCCCCAGCATTTT.